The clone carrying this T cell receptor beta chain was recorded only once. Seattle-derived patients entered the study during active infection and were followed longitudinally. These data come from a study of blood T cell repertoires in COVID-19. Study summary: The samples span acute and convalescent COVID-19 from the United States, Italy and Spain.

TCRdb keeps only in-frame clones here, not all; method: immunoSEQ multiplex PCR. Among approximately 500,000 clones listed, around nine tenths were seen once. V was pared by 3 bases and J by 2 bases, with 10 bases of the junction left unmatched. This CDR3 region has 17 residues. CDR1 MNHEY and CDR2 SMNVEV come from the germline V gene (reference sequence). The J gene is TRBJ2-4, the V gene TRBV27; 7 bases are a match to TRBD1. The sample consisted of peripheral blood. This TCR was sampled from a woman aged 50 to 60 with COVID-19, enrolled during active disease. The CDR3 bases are TGTGCCAGCAGTTTTCGAGGCAGGGGGTTGTCCAAAAACATTCAGTACTTC. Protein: CASSFRGRGLSKNIQYF.